The entry that follows covers one T cell receptor beta chain sequence. These data belong to a study of blood T cell repertoires in COVID-19. As for the study in general: Sources were T cells, B-cell-depleted T cells, or PBMCs; the material itself was cDNA or gDNA.

Recruits, aged roughly 18 to 100 years, lived in 25 or so US areas. Original data processing: By means of reference gene primer amplification, nucleated cell counts were estimated. The data were produced by immunoSEQ multiplex PCR, yet TCRdb's version contains in-frame clones alone and is incomplete. V and J calls and clone size come straight from that table; D and trimming were deduced from the DNA. This table holds 490,000 or so clones, about 88% found once. Trimming took 1 base from V and 4 from J, leaving 9 bases between them. Per germline, CDR1 MGHRA and CDR2 YSYEKL. The CDR3 loop spans 14 amino acids.

This rearrangement joins TRBV4-1 to TRBJ2-3; D is unclear. The source is a woman between 55 and 75 years old who had recovered from COVID-19. Sequenced input: PBMCs or T cells enriched from blood (not recorded which). The CDR3 loop is CASSQGGSADTQYF. CDR3 nucleotides: TGCGCCAGCAGCCAAGGTGGAAGCGCAGATACGCAGTATTTT.